This T cell receptor (beta chain) was retrieved from a study of OX40 agonist ivuxolimab in advanced cancers. Method: immunoSEQ multiplex PCR; TCRdb's copy keeps in-frame clones and lacks some. Of 90,000 or so clones detected, around nine tenths appear once; the ten largest clones hold roughly 2.6%. The CDR3 length is 13 residues. Germline CDR1 SGHRS, CDR2 YFSETQ. V shed 0 bases and J shed 5 bases, with 8 bases lying between them. The sequencing here drew on CD4+ or CD8+ T cells sorted from blood, taken in a trial of the OX40 agonist ivuxolimab. This sequence originates from an adult with an advanced solid tumor such as melanoma, head and neck, liver or kidney cancer. This chain links TRBV5-1 with TRBJ2-5; D gene ambiguous. The CDR3 DNA follows: TGCGCCAGCAGCTTGGCGGATCTGGAGACCCAGTACTTC. Amino acids: CASSLADLETQYF.